These 7 T cell receptor beta chains were sequenced from one sample in a study of CD8+ T cells in alopecia areata. Extracted from the samples, RNA was reverse transcribed into cDNA to serve as the sequencing template. Method: immunoSEQ multiplex PCR; TCRdb's copy keeps in-frame clones and lacks some. The table includes roughly 120,000 clones, 50% to 75% detected once. Described treatment: oral pan-JAK inhibitor, 5-10 mg twice daily. Here the sequenced sample was CD8+ T cells sorted from blood, taken at week 24, from a patient treated with tofacitinib. The receptor set was obtained from a human donor with alopecia areata.

The chain carries TRBV13 and TRBJ2-1, with D tentatively TRBD1 (6 bases). V lost 2 bases and J lost 9, with 8 bases in between. The CDR3 consists of 12 residues. Germline lookup yields CDR1 PRHDT and CDR2 FYEKMQ (reference sequence). This chain's CDR3 is CASSLQGPEQFF. DNA for the CDR3: TGTGCCAGCAGCTTACAGGGGCCTGAGCAGTTCTTC. Complete variable domain (other parts from reference TRBV13 and TRBJ2-1): AAGVIQSPRHLIKEKRETATLKCYPIPRHDTVYWYQQGPGQDPQFLISFYEKMQSDKGSIPDRFSAQQFSDYHSELNMSSLELGDSALYFCASSLQGPEQFFGPGTRLTVL.

The chain combines TRBV7-9 with TRBJ2-5; D remains unclear. V was pared by 4 bases and J by 7 bases, with 7 bases between. This CDR3 is 11 amino acids long. CDR1 and CDR2 (germline): SEHNR, FQNEAQ (reference sequence). This CDR3 reads CASSSARTQYF. The DNA for the CDR3 is TGTGCCAGCAGCTCAGCAAGGACCCAGTACTTC.

This clone showed up just a few times. The chain combines TRBV30 with TRBJ1-4; no clear D gene. V was shortened by 2 bases and J by 10 bases, with 14 bases between the two germline ends. Germline V gives CDR1 GTSNPN, CDR2 SVGIG (reference sequence). There are 13 residues in the CDR3. CDR3 residues: CAWSPGGVGKLFF. As DNA, the CDR3 is TGTGCCTGGAGTCCTGGTGGGGTGGGAAAACTGTTTTTT.

This sequence joins TRBV9 and TRBJ1-6; D gene ambiguous. In germline, CDR1 is SGDLS, CDR2 YYNGEE. The V end lost 2 bases, the J end lost 7 bases, and 10 bases lay between the germline ends. The length of the CDR3 is 14 residues. CDR3 region: CASSVEYDNSPLHF. The CDR3 coding sequence is TGTGCCAGCAGCGTGGAATATGACAATTCACCCCTCCACTTT. Full variable domain (outside the CDR3, taken from reference TRBV9 and TRBJ1-6): DSGVTQTPKHLITATGQRVTLRCSPRSGDLSVYWYQQSLDQGLQFLIQYYNGEERAKGNILERFSAQQFPDLHSELNLSSLELGDSALYFCASSVEYDNSPLHFGNGTRLTVT.

The rearrangement links TRBV12-5 to TRBJ2-5; 7 bases line up with TRBD1. The germline V gene has CDR1 LGHNT and CDR2 FRNRAP. The CDR3 runs 14 residues. The V gene end was trimmed by 4 bases and the J gene end by 2 bases; junction bases not matched to a gene: 4. The DNA for the CDR3 is TGTGCTAGTGGTTCGCCGGGACAGCAAGAGACCCAGTACTTC. It translates to CASGSPGQQETQYF.

This sequence joins TRBV6-1 and TRBJ2-3, with 12 bases matching TRBD2. Trimming at V came to 5 bases and at J to 4 bases, leaving 1 base not matched to a gene. Germline CDR1 and CDR2: MNHNS and SASEGT. This CDR3 has 14 residues. CDR3 sequence reads: CASSSSGGADTQYF. The CDR3 DNA is TGTGCCAGCAGTTCTAGCGGGGGGGCAGATACGCAGTATTTT.

The chain couples TRBV6-6 to TRBJ2-3, with TRBD2 as a possible D gene (6 bases). Trimming cost V 8 bases and J 1 base, with 13 bases left between them. Per germline, CDR1 MNHNY and CDR2 SVGAGI (reference sequence). This CDR3 spans 14 amino acids. CDR3 region: CASSRDLGTDTQYF. The DNA of the CDR3 is TGTGCCAGCTCTCGGGACTTGGGCACAGATACGCAGTATTTT.